A selection of T cell receptor beta chains follows, all from one sample in a study of cytomegalovirus exposure and HLA in healthy donors. The method was immunoSEQ multiplex PCR; TCRdb's version includes in-frame clones alone and lacks a portion of them. The data show about 88,000 clones, about 96% seen once. The material sequenced was PBMCs. The source of these receptors is a man between 18 and 29 years old in good health and CMV-seronegative. The CDR3 runs from the conserved cysteine through the conserved F or W. D genes are given only for firm matches. Rows give clone size only sometimes, using once, few, many, or a class for an expanded clone.

V gene	J gene	clone size	D gene	CDR3 protein	CDR3 DNA
TRBV29-1	TRBJ1-4	.	TRBD1	CSVEPGQGNEKLFF	TGCAGCGTTGAGCCGGGACAGGGAAATGAAAAACTGTTTTTT
TRBV11-3	TRBJ2-1	.	TRBD2	CASSKFPSGRAHEQFF	TGTGCCAGCAGCAAATTTCCTAGCGGGAGGGCCCATGAGCAGTTCTTC
TRBV19	TRBJ2-3	.	TRBD2	CASTPVAGDLGTDTQYF	TGTGCCAGTACCCCAGTAGCGGGAGATTTGGGCACAGATACGCAGTATTTT
TRBV7-9	TRBJ2-2	.	.	CASSPVGGRTGELFF	TGTGCCAGCAGCCCGGTGGGCGGGCGCACCGGGGAGCTGTTTTTT
TRBV15	TRBJ1-2	.	.	CATSRDGFYGYTF	TGTGCCACCAGCAGAGATGGCTTTTATGGCTACACCTTC
TRBV7-9	TRBJ1-3	.	TRBD1	CASSPIRTGTGNTIYF	TGTGCCAGCAGCCCGATCCGGACAGGGACGGGAAACACCATATATTTT
TRBV18	TRBJ1-2	.	.	CASSPRQGGYTF	TGTGCCAGCTCACCACGTCAGGGTGGCTACACCTTC
TRBV6-5	TRBJ1-5	.	.	CASSRQINQPQHF	TGTGCCAGCAGTAGACAGATCAATCAGCCCCAGCATTTT
TRBV7-8	TRBJ2-1	.	.	CASIRGNEQFF	TGTGCCAGCATCCGGGGCAATGAGCAGTTCTTC
TRBV4-1	TRBJ1-3	.	TRBD1	CASSQGTGSGNTIYF	TGCGCCAGCAGCCAGGGGACAGGGTCTGGAAACACCATATATTTT
TRBV9	TRBJ2-2	.	TRBD2	CASSRPTSGPNTGELFF	TGTGCCAGCAGCCGCCCGACTAGCGGGCCGAACACCGGGGAGCTGTTTTTT
TRBV19	TRBJ2-3	.	.	CASTPTSGTQYF	TGTGCCAGTACCCCCACCTCGGGTACGCAGTATTTT
TRBV6-6	TRBJ2-7	.	TRBD2	CASSPGGVYEQYF	TGTGCCAGCAGTCCCGGGGGGGTATACGAGCAGTACTTC
TRBV5-6	TRBJ1-1	.	.	CASSSTLRRTEAFF	TGTGCCAGCAGCTCAACCTTAAGGAGGACTGAAGCTTTCTTT
TRBV2	TRBJ1-2	.	.	CASRRDYGYTF	TGTGCCAGCAGGAGGGACTATGGCTACACCTTC
TRBV5-4	TRBJ2-7	.	.	CASSRDWASEQYF	TGTGCCAGCAGCCGGGACTGGGCCTCCGAGCAGTACTTC
TRBV5-8	TRBJ2-3	.	.	CASSRETASTDTQYF	TGTGCCAGCAGCAGGGAGACCGCTAGCACAGATACGCAGTATTTT
TRBV27	TRBJ1-1	.	.	CASSLGGERMNTEAFF	TGTGCCAGCAGTTTGGGAGGGGAACGCATGAACACTGAAGCTTTCTTT
TRBV7-3	TRBJ2-1	.	TRBD2	CASSPLAGSYNEQFF	TGTGCCAGCAGCCCATTAGCGGGGAGTTACAATGAGCAGTTCTTC
TRBV12-5	TRBJ1-1	.	.	CASGLASSEAFF	TGTGCTAGTGGTTTGGCGTCGTCGGAAGCTTTCTTT
TRBV6-1	TRBJ1-4	.	TRBD1	CASSEDRVGTNEKLFF	TGTGCCAGCAGTGAGGACAGGGTTGGAACTAATGAAAAACTGTTTTTT
TRBV18	TRBJ2-1	once	TRBD2	CASSPREGTNEQFF	TGTGCCAGCTCACCAAGGGAGGGTACCAATGAGCAGTTCTTC